Listed here are 17 T cell receptor beta chains from one sample, sequenced in a study of neurological immune-mediated disorders. TCRdb reanalysed the 5' RACE reads using MiXCR and keeps one entry per CDR3 protein. The table has about 77,000 distinct CDR3 sequences, 9.4% seen once; the top ten hold 1.5% to 2%. Sequencing was performed on PBMCs. The receptors shown here come from a man over 45 in good health.

Comments on this clonotype: A read error may be the cause here, since a much bigger clone is one base away. The V call is TRBV30, the J call TRBJ1-5, with D possibly matching TRBD1 (6 bases). Germline CDR1 is GTSNPN and CDR2 is SVGIG (reference sequence). The CDR3 is made up of 13 amino acids. V lost 5 bases, J lost 0 bases, and 8 bases lay in between. The CDR3 protein is CAWGQYSNQPQHF. CDR3 bases: TGTGCCTGGGGACAGTATAGCAATCAGCCCCAGCATTTT.

In its sample, this clonotype was seen many times. The chain employs TRBV7-9 and TRBJ1-1; D call uncertain. This CDR3 is 14 amino acids long. Germline V gives CDR1 SEHNR, CDR2 FQNEAQ (reference sequence). V shed 3 bases and J shed 1 base, with 9 bases lying between them. The CDR3, as DNA: TGTGCCAGCAGCTTGGGCAGTACGAACACTGAAGCTTTCTTT. Translation gives CASSLGSTNTEAFF.

This clonotype was observed a single time. This chain joins TRBV6-1 and TRBJ2-7, with TRBD2 matching over 8 bases. This CDR3 comprises 17 residues. Trimming took 2 bases from V and 3 from J; bases not matched to a gene: 12. Germline values: CDR1 MNHNS, CDR2 SASEGT. As DNA, the CDR3 is TGTGCCAGCAGTGAACGGACGAGTGGCGGGGGGATCTACGAGCAGTACTTC. Its protein is CASSERTSGGGIYEQYF.

This clonotype was observed many times. The chain links TRBV7-2 to TRBJ2-3; no clear D gene. Trimming pared 5 bases from V and 2 bases from J, leaving 11 bases between. The CDR3 length is 14 residues. Per germline, CDR1 SGHTA and CDR2 FQGNSA. DNA for the CDR3: TGTGCCAGCAGCATATCCAAAAACACAGATACGCAGTATTTT. Translated: CASSISKNTDTQYF. Together with reference TRBV7-2 and TRBJ2-3, the CDR3 gives the full variable domain: GAGVSQSPSNKVTEKGKDVELRCDPISGHTALYWYRQSLGQGLEFLIYFQGNSAPDKSGLPSDRFSAERTGGSVSTLTIQRTQQEDSAVYLCASSISKNTDTQYFGPGTRLTVL.

The CDR3 reads CASTRVGASGSGELFF. The CDR3, as DNA: TGTGCCAGCACTCGGGTGGGGGCTAGCGGGAGCGGGGAGCTGTTTTTT. The chain combines TRBV27 with TRBJ2-2, with 10 nucleotides matching TRBD2. Losses at the gene ends were 7 bases for V and 7 bases for J; bases not matched to a gene: 12. Germline V gene data show CDR1 as MNHEY and CDR2 as SMNVEV (reference sequence). This CDR3 is 16 amino acids long.

This clonotype has ten or more counts. This chain connects TRBV20-1 to TRBJ2-3; D may be TRBD1 or TRBD2 (6 bases each). The length of the CDR3 is 17 residues. With 6 bases removed from V and 3 bases from J, the gap between germline ends came to 25 bases. Germline V lookup: CDR1 DFQATT, CDR2 SNEGSKA (reference sequence). CDR3 nucleotides: TGCAGTGCAACCCAAGCCCCATACAGGGAGGCGACAGATACGCAGTATTTT. Its protein is CSATQAPYREATDTQYF.

This clonotype was seen many times. The V call is TRBV5-1, the J call TRBJ2-7, with a weak D call TRBD1 (7 bases). The germline V and J ends were trimmed by 3 bases and 2 bases, with 12 bases remaining between them. This CDR3 comprises 14 residues. Per germline, CDR1 SGHRS and CDR2 YFSETQ. CDR3 protein: CASSSEGAPYEQYF. The CDR3 bases are TGCGCCAGCAGCTCGGAGGGGGCCCCCTACGAGCAGTACTTC. The full variable domain, rest sourced from reference TRBV5-1 and TRBJ2-7, is KAGVTQTPRYLIKTRGQQVTLSCSPISGHRSVSWYQQTPGQGLQFLFEYFSETQRNKGNFPGRFSGRQFSNSRSEMNVSTLELGDSALYLCASSSEGAPYEQYFGPGTRLTVT.

The table lists this clonotype with many counts. V and J are TRBV28 and TRBJ2-5; 9 bases map to TRBD2. The CDR3 spans 16 residues. The ends lost 1 base at V and 2 bases at J; junction bases unmatched: 5. In germline, CDR1 is MDHEN, CDR2 SYDVKM. DNA of the CDR3: TGTGCCAGCAGTTTATCGGCGGGAGGGCCACAAGAGACCCAGTACTTC. Translation gives CASSLSAGGPQETQYF.

The chain is built from TRBV20-1 and TRBJ2-4; 8 bases are a match to TRBD2. This CDR3 region has 15 residues. CDR1 and CDR2 from the germline V gene are DFQATT and SNEGSKA (reference sequence). J lost 1 base, V lost 5 bases, and 7 bases had no gene match. Here the CDR3 DNA reads TGCAGTGCTTACGGGGGGGGGAGCGCCAAAAACATTCAGTACTTC. Residues: CSAYGGGSAKNIQYF.

This clonotype was counted at least ten times. The chain has TRBV3-1 and TRBJ1-1, with 11 positions matching TRBD1. Looked up from germline, CDR1 is LGHDT and CDR2 is YNNKEL (reference sequence). Unmatched junction bases numbered 8, after V lost 6 bases and J lost 5 bases. This CDR3 contains 15 residues. CDR3 bases: TGTGCCAGCAGTCTTGGTGGGACAGGGGGAACTGAAGCTTTCTTT. Translating gives CASSLGGTGGTEAFF.

The sample holds one count of this clonotype. A much larger clone sits a single nucleotide away, making a read error possible. In DNA, the CDR3 is TGCAGTGCTACCAACAGGGGTCGGGAGCTGTTTTTT. Translation gives CSATNRGRELFF. The chain couples TRBV20-1 to TRBJ2-2, with TRBD1 matching over 7 bases. From germline, CDR1 is DFQATT and CDR2 SNEGSKA (reference sequence). This CDR3 is built from 12 residues. The junction had 5 bases not matched to a gene; V was cut back by 4 bases and J by 9 bases.

This clonotype was seen at least ten times. The chain uses TRBV20-1 and TRBJ1-6; D not resolved. This CDR3 is 13 amino acids long. Trimming removed 6 bases at V and 5 bases at J, with 11 bases between. Germline V gene sequence: CDR1 DFQATT, CDR2 SNEGSKA (reference sequence). CDR3 region: CSAAGTNNSPLHF. Here the CDR3 DNA reads TGCAGTGCGGCGGGAACGAATAATTCACCCCTCCACTTT.

A word on this clonotype: A junction end diverges from the germline sequence, so it may reflect a read error. The chain employs TRBV20-1 and TRBJ2-7; maybe TRBD1 (6 bases). CDR3 length: 16 amino acids. The germline CDR1 and CDR2 sequences are DFQATT and SNEGSKA (reference sequence). The CDR3 region is CSARGINGQTSYEQHF. The CDR3 DNA follows: TGCAGTGCTAGAGGGATCAATGGACAGACCTCCTACGAGCAGCACTTC.

In its sample, this clonotype was seen many times. A junction boundary mismatches the germline segment, possibly from a read error. V usage is TRBV18 and J usage is TRBJ2-5; tentatively, D is TRBD2 (5 bases). CDR3 length: 18 residues. CDR1 KGHSH and CDR2 LQKENI come from the germline V gene. The CDR3 coding sequence is TGCGCCAGCTCACCACCCAGAGGGTCCCCAGCAGAGGAAGAGACCCAGTACTTC. Translated, it gives CASSPPRGSPAEEETQYF.

This clonotype was seen repeatedly, ten times or more. This chain connects TRBV6-5 to TRBJ2-2; TRBD1 might be the D (5 bases). This CDR3 spans 16 amino acids. The germline CDR1 and CDR2 sequences are MNHEY and SVGAGI. Trimming removed 0 bases from V and 1 base from J, with 9 bases in between. The CDR3 is CASSYSRTRNTGELFF. CDR3 nucleotide sequence: TGTGCCAGCAGTTACTCGAGGACAAGGAACACCGGGGAGCTGTTTTTT.

This clonotype has ten or more counts. The V gene is TRBV9, the J gene TRBJ2-4, with 8 bases matching TRBD2. Germline CDR1 reads SGDLS; CDR2 reads YYNGEE. This CDR3 is built from 15 residues. V shed 2 bases, J shed 6 bases, and the junction held 7 bases outside the gene matches. CDR3 nucleotides: TGTGCCAGCAGCGTCGGGGGGGGCTTGTTAAACATTCAGTACTTC. Translating gives CASSVGGGLLNIQYF.

For this clonotype: A read error may produce the germline difference seen at one junction end. This sequence joins TRBV12-3 or TRBV12-4 and TRBJ1-5; 7 nucleotides align to TRBD1. The CDR3 spans 16 residues. The CDR3 DNA reads TGTGCCAGCAGTTTAGCGGGCGGGACAGAAAGTCAGCCCCCGCATTTT. Protein: CASSLAGGTESQPPHF.